This T cell receptor (beta chain) was recorded in a study of blood T cell repertoires in COVID-19. About the study: The samples span acute and convalescent COVID-19 from the United States, Italy and Spain. Nucleic acid was either cDNA or gDNA, and it came from T cells, B-cell-depleted T cells, or PBMCs.

Original handling: The authors estimated nucleated cell counts from reference gene primer amplification. TCRdb keeps only in-frame clones here, not all; method: immunoSEQ multiplex PCR. The DNA gave D and trimming, while V, J and clone size come from that table. This sample has under 250,000 clones, with around 82% found just once. The length of the CDR3 is 15 residues. Trimming cost V 3 bases and J 7 bases, with 16 bases left between them. CDR1 and CDR2 (germline): MDHEN, SYDVKM. The sequence came from a man aged 50-59 years with active or convalescent COVID-19. This chain links TRBV28 with TRBJ2-1; D is possibly TRBD2 (7 bases). Sequencing was done on a sample of peripheral blood. Here the CDR3 reads CASSLSGGGANEQFF. CDR3 sequence (DNA): TGTGCCAGCAGTTTGAGTGGTGGGGGGGCAAATGAGCAGTTCTTC.